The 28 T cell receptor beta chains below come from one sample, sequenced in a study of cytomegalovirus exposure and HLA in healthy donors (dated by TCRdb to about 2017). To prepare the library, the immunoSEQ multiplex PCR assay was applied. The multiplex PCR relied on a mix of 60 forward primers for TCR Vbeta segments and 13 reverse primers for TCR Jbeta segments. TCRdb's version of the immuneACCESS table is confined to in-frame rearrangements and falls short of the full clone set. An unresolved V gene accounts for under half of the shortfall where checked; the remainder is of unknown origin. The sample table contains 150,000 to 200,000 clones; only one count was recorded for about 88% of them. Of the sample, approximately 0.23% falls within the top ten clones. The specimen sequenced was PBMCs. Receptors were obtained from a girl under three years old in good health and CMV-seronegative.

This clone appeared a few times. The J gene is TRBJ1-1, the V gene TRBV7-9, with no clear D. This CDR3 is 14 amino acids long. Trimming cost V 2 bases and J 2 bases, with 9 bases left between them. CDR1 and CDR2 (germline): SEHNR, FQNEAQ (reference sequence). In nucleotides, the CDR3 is TGTGCCAGCAGCTTATACCAGGAAAACACTGAAGCTTTCTTT. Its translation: CASSLYQENTEAFF.

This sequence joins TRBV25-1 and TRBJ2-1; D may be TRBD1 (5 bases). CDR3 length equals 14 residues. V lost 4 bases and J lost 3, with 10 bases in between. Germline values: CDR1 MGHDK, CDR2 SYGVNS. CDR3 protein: CASSVGASYNEQFF. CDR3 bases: TGTGCCAGCAGTGTTGGGGCTAGCTACAATGAGCAGTTCTTC. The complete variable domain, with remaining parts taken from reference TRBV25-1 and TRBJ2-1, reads EADIYQTPRYLVIGTGKKITLECSQTMGHDKMYWYQQDPGMELHLIHYSYGVNSTEKGDLSSESTVSRIRTEHFPLTLESARPSHTSQYLCASSVGASYNEQFFGPGTRLTVL.

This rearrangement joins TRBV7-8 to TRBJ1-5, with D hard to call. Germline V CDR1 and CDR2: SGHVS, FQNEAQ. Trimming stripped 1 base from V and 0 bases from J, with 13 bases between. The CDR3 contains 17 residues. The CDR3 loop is CASSLGGRGNSNQPQHF. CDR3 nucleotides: TGTGCCAGCAGCTTAGGGGGTCGGGGAAATAGCAATCAGCCCCAGCATTTT.

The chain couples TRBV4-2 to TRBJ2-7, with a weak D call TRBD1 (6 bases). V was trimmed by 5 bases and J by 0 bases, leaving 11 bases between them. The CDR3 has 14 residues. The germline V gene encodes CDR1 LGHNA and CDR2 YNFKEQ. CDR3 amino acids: CASSYGQSSYEQYF. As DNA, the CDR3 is TGTGCCAGCAGCTACGGACAGAGCTCCTACGAGCAGTACTTC.

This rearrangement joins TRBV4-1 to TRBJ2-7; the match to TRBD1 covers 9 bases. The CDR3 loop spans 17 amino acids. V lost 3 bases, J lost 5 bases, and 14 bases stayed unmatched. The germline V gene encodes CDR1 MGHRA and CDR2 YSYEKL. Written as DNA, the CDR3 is TGCGCCAGCAGCCAGTTTATACAGGGGGCAAACGGGAACGAGCAGTACTTC. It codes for CASSQFIQGANGNEQYF.

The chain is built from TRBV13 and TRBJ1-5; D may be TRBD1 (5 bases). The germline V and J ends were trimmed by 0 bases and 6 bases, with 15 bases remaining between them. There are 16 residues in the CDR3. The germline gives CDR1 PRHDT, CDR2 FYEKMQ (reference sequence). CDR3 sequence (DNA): TGTGCCAGCAGCTTAGGCCGGGGGGATTCGGGTCAGCCCCAGCATTTT. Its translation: CASSLGRGDSGQPQHF.

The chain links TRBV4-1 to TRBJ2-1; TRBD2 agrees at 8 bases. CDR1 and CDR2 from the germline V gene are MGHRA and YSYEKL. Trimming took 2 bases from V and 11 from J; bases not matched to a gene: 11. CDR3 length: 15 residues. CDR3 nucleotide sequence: TGCGCCAGCAGCCAATCAACTAGCGGAACTACAAAGCAGTTCTTC. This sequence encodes CASSQSTSGTTKQFF.

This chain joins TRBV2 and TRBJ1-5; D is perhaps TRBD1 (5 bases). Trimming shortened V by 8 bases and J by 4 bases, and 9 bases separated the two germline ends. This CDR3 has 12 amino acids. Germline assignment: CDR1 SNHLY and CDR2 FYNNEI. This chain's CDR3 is CASGGGNQPQHF. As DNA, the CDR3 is TGTGCCAGCGGGGGGGGGAATCAGCCCCAGCATTTT.

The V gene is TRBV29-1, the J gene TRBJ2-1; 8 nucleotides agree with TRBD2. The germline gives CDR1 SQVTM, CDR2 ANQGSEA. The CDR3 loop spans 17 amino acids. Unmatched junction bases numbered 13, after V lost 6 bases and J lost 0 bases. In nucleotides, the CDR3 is TGCAGCGTGGGGACTAGATATATGGTAGGCTCCTACAATGAGCAGTTCTTC. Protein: CSVGTRYMVGSYNEQFF.

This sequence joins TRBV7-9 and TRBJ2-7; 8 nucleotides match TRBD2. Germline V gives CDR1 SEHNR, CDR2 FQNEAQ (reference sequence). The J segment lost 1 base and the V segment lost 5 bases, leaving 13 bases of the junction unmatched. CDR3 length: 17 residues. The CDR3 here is CASSQIATGLGSYEQYF. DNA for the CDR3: TGTGCCAGCAGCCAAATAGCGACGGGACTAGGGTCCTACGAGCAGTACTTC.

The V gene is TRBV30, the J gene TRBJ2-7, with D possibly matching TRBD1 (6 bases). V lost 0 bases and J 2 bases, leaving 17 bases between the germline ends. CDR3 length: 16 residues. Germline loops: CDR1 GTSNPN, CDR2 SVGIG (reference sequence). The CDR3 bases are TGTGCCTGGAGTGTCCTCCGGACAGCCAAAACCTACGAGCAGTACTTC. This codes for CAWSVLRTAKTYEQYF.

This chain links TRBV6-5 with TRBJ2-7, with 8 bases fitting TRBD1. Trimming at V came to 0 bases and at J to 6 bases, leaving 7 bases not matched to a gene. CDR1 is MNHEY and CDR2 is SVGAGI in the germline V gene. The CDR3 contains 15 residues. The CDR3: CASSYSAGGGFEQYF. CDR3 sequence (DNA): TGTGCCAGCAGTTACTCGGCAGGGGGCGGGTTCGAGCAGTACTTC.

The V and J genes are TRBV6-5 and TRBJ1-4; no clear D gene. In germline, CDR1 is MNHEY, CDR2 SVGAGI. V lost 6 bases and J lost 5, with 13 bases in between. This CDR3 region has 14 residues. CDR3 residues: CASRPNGLNEKLFF. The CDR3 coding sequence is TGTGCCAGCAGGCCCAACGGGTTGAATGAAAAACTGTTTTTT.

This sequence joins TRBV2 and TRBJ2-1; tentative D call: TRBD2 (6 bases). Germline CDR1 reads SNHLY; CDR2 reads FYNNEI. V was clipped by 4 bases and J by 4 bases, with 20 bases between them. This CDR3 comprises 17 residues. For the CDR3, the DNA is TGTGCCAGCAGTGTACTCCGTGGGGGGAATCAGTACAATGAGCAGTTCTTC. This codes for CASSVLRGGNQYNEQFF.

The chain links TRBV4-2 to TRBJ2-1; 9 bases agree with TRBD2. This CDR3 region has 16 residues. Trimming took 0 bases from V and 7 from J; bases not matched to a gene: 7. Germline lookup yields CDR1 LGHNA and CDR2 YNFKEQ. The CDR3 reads CASSQEGGRAVNEQFF. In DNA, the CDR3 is TGTGCCAGCAGCCAAGAGGGCGGGAGGGCCGTAAATGAGCAGTTCTTC.

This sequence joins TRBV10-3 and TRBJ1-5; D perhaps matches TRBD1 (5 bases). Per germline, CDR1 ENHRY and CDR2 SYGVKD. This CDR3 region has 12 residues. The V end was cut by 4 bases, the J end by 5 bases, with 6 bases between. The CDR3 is CAISAGDQPQHF. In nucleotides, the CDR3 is TGTGCCATCAGTGCGGGGGATCAGCCCCAGCATTTT.

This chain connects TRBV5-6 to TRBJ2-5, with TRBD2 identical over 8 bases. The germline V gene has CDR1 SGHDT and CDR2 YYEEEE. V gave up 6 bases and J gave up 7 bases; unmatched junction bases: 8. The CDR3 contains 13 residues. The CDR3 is CASIFSGEGTQYF. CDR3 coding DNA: TGTGCCAGCATATTTAGCGGGGAGGGGACCCAGTACTTC.

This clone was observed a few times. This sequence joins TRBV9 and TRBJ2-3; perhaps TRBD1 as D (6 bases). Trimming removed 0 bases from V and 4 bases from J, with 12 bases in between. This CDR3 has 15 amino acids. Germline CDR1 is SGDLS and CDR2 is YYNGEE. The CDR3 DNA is TGTGCCAGCAGCGTAGGGGGCAGGGGCCCAGATACGCAGTATTTT. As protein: CASSVGGRGPDTQYF.

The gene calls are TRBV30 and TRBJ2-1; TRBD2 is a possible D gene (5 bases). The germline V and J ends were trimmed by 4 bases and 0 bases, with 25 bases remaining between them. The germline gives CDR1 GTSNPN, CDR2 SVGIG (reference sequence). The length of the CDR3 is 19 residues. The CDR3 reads CAWKRGFRYRIGSYNEQFF. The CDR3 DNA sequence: TGTGCCTGGAAGCGCGGGTTTCGATATCGGATAGGCTCCTACAATGAGCAGTTCTTC.

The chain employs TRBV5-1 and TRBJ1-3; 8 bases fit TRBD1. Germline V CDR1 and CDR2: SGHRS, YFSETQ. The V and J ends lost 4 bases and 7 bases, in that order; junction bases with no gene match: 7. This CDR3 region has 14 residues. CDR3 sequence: CASSPGQGTNTIYF. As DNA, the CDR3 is TGCGCCAGCAGCCCCGGACAGGGTACCAACACCATATATTTT.

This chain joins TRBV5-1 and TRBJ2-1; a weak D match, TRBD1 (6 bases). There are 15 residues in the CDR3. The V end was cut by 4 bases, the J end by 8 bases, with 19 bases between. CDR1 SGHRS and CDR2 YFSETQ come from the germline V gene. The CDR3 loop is CASSPTGSIGHEQFF. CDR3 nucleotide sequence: TGCGCCAGCAGCCCAACAGGGTCCATCGGGCATGAGCAGTTCTTC.

The CDR3 bases are TGCGCCAGCAGCCTACAAATTGGACAGGGAGGTACCTACGAGCAGTACTTC. Amino acids: CASSLQIGQGGTYEQYF. The V and J genes are TRBV4-3 and TRBJ2-7, with TRBD1 matching 8 bases. This CDR3 is built from 17 residues. From germline, CDR1 is LGHNA and CDR2 YSLEER. V dropped 4 bases and J dropped 2; count of bases not matched to a gene: 13.

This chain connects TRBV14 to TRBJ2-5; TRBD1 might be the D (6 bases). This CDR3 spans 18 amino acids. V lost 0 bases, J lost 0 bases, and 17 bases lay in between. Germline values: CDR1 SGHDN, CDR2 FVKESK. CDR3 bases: TGTGCCAGCAGCCAAGATAATTACAGGGCGGCGGACCAAGAGACCCAGTACTTC. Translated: CASSQDNYRAADQETQYF.

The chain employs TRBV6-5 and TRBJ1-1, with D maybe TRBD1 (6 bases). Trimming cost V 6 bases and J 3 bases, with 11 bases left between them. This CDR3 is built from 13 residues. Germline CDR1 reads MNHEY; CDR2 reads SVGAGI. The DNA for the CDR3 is TGTGCCAGCAGCCCCGACAGGCACACTGAAGCTTTCTTT. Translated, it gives CASSPDRHTEAFF.

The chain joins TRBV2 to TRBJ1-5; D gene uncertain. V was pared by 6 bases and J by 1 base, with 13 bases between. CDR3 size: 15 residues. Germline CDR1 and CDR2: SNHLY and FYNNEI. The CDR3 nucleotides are TGTGCCAGCAGAAAGGAGGAGGCGAGCAATCAGCCCCAGCATTTT. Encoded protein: CASRKEEASNQPQHF.

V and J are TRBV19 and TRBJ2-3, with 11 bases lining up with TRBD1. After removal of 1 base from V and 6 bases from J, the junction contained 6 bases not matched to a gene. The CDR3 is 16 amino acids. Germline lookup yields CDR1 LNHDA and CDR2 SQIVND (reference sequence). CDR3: CASSIARTGGADTQYF. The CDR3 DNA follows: TGTGCCAGTAGTATAGCCCGGACAGGGGGCGCGGATACGCAGTATTTT.

CDR3: CAWKHGSSFSSGNTIYF. In nucleotides, the CDR3 is TGTGCCTGGAAGCATGGTAGTAGTTTTAGCTCTGGAAACACCATATATTTT. The genes are TRBV30 and TRBJ1-3; D is unresolved. The CDR3 spans 17 residues. CDR1 is GTSNPN and CDR2 is SVGIG in the germline V gene (reference sequence). Deletions cut 4 bases from V and 0 bases from J, with 19 bases between. Supplemented by reference TRBV30 and TRBJ1-3, the full variable domain reads SQTIHQWPATLVQPVGSPLSLECTVEGTSNPNLYWYRQAAGRGLQLLFYSVGIGQISSEVPQNLSASRPQDRQFILSSKKLLLSDSGFYLCAWKHGSSFSSGNTIYFGEGSWLTVV.

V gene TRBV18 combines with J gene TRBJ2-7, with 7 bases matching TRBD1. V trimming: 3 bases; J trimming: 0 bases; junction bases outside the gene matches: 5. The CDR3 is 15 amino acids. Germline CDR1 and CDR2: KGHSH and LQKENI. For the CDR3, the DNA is TGTGCCAGCTCACCGGGACAGACGAGCTCCTACGAGCAGTACTTC. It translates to CASSPGQTSSYEQYF.